A single T cell receptor beta chain is shown here with its context. This specimen comes from a study of Ad26.COV2.S vaccination and SARS-CoV-2 variants. The germline CDR1 and CDR2 sequences are SGHDT and YYEEEE. Trimming cost V 2 bases and J 4 bases, with 15 bases left between them. The CDR3 is 15 residues long. Treatment defined: 15 to 20 received Ad26.COV2.S at low or high dose, single or two shots; five or six received placebo; per-sample allocation not given. Sampling was performed 63 days after the first vaccine or placebo injection. Sequencing used immunoSEQ multiplex PCR; TCRdb keeps in-frame clones, though not all of them. The sample yields approximately 300,000 clones, over 80% seen once.

The chain joins TRBV5-6 to TRBJ1-1; D perhaps matches TRBD1 (5 bases). The sequence came from a person aged 18-60 years who received the Ad26.COV2.S COVID-19 vaccine or a placebo. Sequences were derived from peripheral blood, sampled in a trial of Ad26.COV2.S vaccine versus placebo. CDR3 coding DNA: TGTGCCAGCAGCTTTGACTTTGGGGGAGGCACTGAAGCTTTCTTT. Translating gives CASSFDFGGGTEAFF.